This TCR beta chain stems from a study of cytomegalovirus exposure and HLA in healthy donors (dated by TCRdb to about 2017). With respect to the entire study: In an earlier analysis of 450 to 750 of the donors, approximately 260 Gb of sequence data and 100 million or so unique TCR beta sequences from about 179 million T cells were reported. The later analysis used no new phenotypic data to find candidate immune exposures, relying instead on TCR beta sequences and their occurrence across donors. All discovery cohort repertoires had been generated on a single sequencing platform. The genetic ancestry cluster associated with self-reported Caucasian donors included 70% to 85% of the roughly 400 genotyped donors. A later genetic analysis took genome-wide SNP genotypes for about 55% of the 666 donors and used that subset as a discovery cohort. Roughly 300 gigabases of sequencing data and approximately 91 million unique TCR sequences made up an early release that covered approximately 620 HLA-typed donors. The study combined high-throughput TCR immunosequencing, statistical association of individual TCRs with disease status, and machine learning to predict cytomegalovirus infection status. Among roughly 400 genotyped donors of the cohort, an average of roughly 230,000 unique TCR beta nucleotide sequences was sequenced per donor, of which roughly 17% were non-productive. The number of donors typed differed by locus, with 629-630 for A, B, C, DRB1 and DQB1, roughly 520 for DQA1, over 600 for DPA1, and around 460 for DPB1. The study profiled the T cell repertoires of 500 to 800 subjects by immunosequencing and related them to cytomegalovirus serostatus. The aim of the study was to test whether cataloging public T cell receptors could identify signatures of past pathogen exposure. To decide whether each TCR beta V gene segment behaved as functional or pseudogenic, an earlier analysis of some 600 of the donors relied on high-throughput TCR beta sequencing. Along with the roughly 670-subject first cohort, a separate validation cohort of around 120 different subjects was used. To study patterns of TCR occurrence, a later analysis re-analyzed previously published TCR beta repertoires from several hundred donors and added high-resolution HLA genotyping. Both class I and class II loci were covered by HLA typing, at four-digit resolution. Donor age, sex, ethnicity and CMV serostatus were collected together with the repertoire data. Four or five DR-DQ haplotypes were handled as single units for association and clustering because linkage in the cohort was strong.

Beyond this particular receptor, the publication reports: The only immune exposure information available for the cohort was CMV serostatus. According to a later genetic analysis, donors in an Asian-associated ancestry cluster had fewer N-insertions in productive TCRs than the approximately 710-donor mean. The classifier was reported to diagnose cytomegalovirus status with high specificity and sensitivity in both the original and validation cohorts. A later analysis found that most CMV-associated TCR beta chains appeared HLA-restricted, with HLA associations seemingly driven largely by CMV exposure. A few of the identified cytomegalovirus-associated TCR beta chains were confirmed in vitro to be specific for cytomegalovirus antigens. In a later analysis, HLA-associated TCR beta chains showed more clonal expansion and lower generation probabilities than non-associated chains that were equally common. Most TCR sequences were observed very rarely across donors, whereas some public TCRs were present in many individuals. Linkage disequilibrium might explain the correlated functional status among segregating V segments, but an unknown experimental factor could not be excluded. The authors suggested that the approach could potentially be generalized to other disease states and immunological phenotypes. When HLA alleles, especially DR and DQ, strongly co-occurred, TCR associations were difficult to assign to individual alleles. An earlier analysis of approximately 530 of the donors showed that most TCR beta V segments appeared in productive rearrangements either about 87% or about 30% of the time, which broadly matched IMGT annotations. The sequencing pipeline was judged likely to have produced a cluster of highly shared sequence variants as a technical artifact. The earlier analysis of approximately 540 of the donors excluded 15 to 20 rarely observed V segments, including chromosome 9 orphons, because counts were too low. Several of the top co-occurrence clusters appeared to be linked to parvovirus B19, influenza, CMV and Epstein-Barr virus, according to a later analysis. At a false discovery rate of 0.05, a later analysis linked approximately 18,000 TCR beta sequences to specific HLA alleles. The study listed 164 TCR beta chains as associated with cytomegalovirus. In this cohort, only TCR beta chains were sequenced, and detectable features were limited by the absence of alpha or paired-chain data. Because HLA typing was missing for some donors at each locus, association tests included only the typed subset. Presence/absence analyses assumed roughly uniform sequencing depth across donors, an assumption that may not hold. According to a later analysis, TCR association rates differed among HLA loci, with DRB1 alleles showing the most associated TCRs and HLA-C alleles showing the fewest. Some IMGT-functional V segments, including TRBV6-2 and TRBV6-3, could not be distinguished by the 87-base-pair reads and were therefore excluded. A further reported finding was that TCR beta sequences accurately predicted the HLA-A and HLA-B alleles for most subjects in the first cohort. A later genetic analysis associated a missense DCLRE1C variant with V-gene and J-gene trimming of TCR beta chains, and an independent cohort replicated the association.

This clone came up a few times. The antigen this receptor binds is unknown. Base quality data are lacking; no much larger clone is found one base away. Library preparation was by the immunoSEQ multiplex PCR assay. For the multiplex PCR, a mixture combining 60 forward primers for TCR Vbeta segments and 13 reverse primers for TCR Jbeta segments was used. Amplification of the CDR3 region of rearranged TCR beta genes was performed with a multiplex PCR assay on genomic DNA. On the Illumina HiSeq System, the amplified TCR beta libraries were sequenced as 87-base-pair reads. In the authors' own workflow: A later analysis counted 65 million to 90 million unique TCR beta chains across the 650 to 700 repertoires, and roughly 10 million of these chains were shared by at least two donors. Raw reads were error-corrected and collapsed into unique sequences with a nearest-neighbor algorithm that merged closely related sequences to remove PCR and sequencing errors. To assign V, D and J gene segments, CDR3 sequences were aligned to IMGT reference sequences. For a sequence to be retained, a match of at least six nucleotides to both a V gene segment and a J gene segment was required. Rearrangements were classified as productive when the CDR3 lacked stop codons and remained in frame with V and J, and all other rearrangements were classified as non-productive. Following IMGT convention, CDR3 was defined as the stretch from the second conserved V-encoded cysteine to the conserved J-encoded phenylalanine. Sequences without an unambiguous match to a single V gene segment were excluded from the earlier analysis of almost 600 of the donors. In an earlier analysis of around 590 of the donors, a V segment was called functional when productive rearrangements were above 56.7%, and segregating when the standard deviation between donors exceeded 5%. A statistical classification framework was built for diagnosing cytomegalovirus status from the catalog of TCR beta chain sequences. V and J gene assignment, in a later analysis, came from comparing TCR nucleotide sequences with IMGT/GENE-DB human TR gene sequences. In a later analysis, CDR3 sequences and most-parsimonious VDJ recombination scenarios were assigned using the TCRdist pipeline. In a later analysis, each TCR beta chain was defined by its CDR3 amino acid sequence together with its V-gene family, and reads without a unique V-gene family were excluded. As a way to deal with suspected cross-contamination and a sequencing artifact, a later analysis dropped roughly 600 nucleotide sequences that were highly shared and had low generation probability. A later analysis calculated a clonal expansion index for each public chain from normalized within-repertoire ranks of inferred template counts. Generation probabilities in a later analysis came from a VDJ recombination model fitted to out-of-frame rearrangements, and those results were checked against IGoR. In a later analysis, TCR-TCR, TCR-HLA and TCR-CMV co-occurrence was scored with hypergeometric tests, and a repertoire-size bias correction was applied to TCR pairs. To estimate false discovery rates, a later analysis permuted the HLA or CMV assignments 20 times. In a later analysis, co-occurring TCRs were grouped using DBSCAN, and TCRdist sequence similarity was added for clustering within HLA-allele-positive subsets. Repertoires with fewer than 30,000 or more than 120,000 public chains, plus five repertoires with anomalous nucleotide sharing, were excluded from co-occurrence clustering. TCRdb provides this immuneACCESS table in a form limited to in-frame rearrangements. Some clones are lacking; in checked studies, under half of them reflect an unresolved V gene, and why the rest are absent is not known. V, J and clone size were drawn from that table, and D and trimming were deduced from the DNA. The sample table contains 170,000 or so clones; only one count was recorded for roughly 80% of them. The ten largest clones capture roughly 0.38% of the sample.

The CDR1 and CDR2 encoded by the germline V gene are SGHRS and YFSETQ. The CDR3 spans 16 residues, from the cysteine through the phenylalanine. Of all the DNA, just the CDR3 is kept, 48 bases in frame from base 1. V is cut by 4 bases and J by 7 bases, and the space between the germline ends is 20 bases. In total, approximately 610 healthy bone marrow donors made up the cohort. All cohort members were sampled while nominally healthy, although unrecorded immune exposures were likely present. The donor tested CMV seronegative, placing the donor among the 350 to 400 seronegative members of the cohort. Every donor gave a peripheral blood sample, and the peripheral blood mononuclear cells from that sample were used for TCR beta sequencing. The Qiagen DNeasy Blood Extraction Kit was used to extract genomic DNA from the blood cell samples.

The sequence was obtained from a boy aged 2 to 10 in good health and CMV-seronegative. Sequenced input: PBMCs. The V and J genes are TRBV5-1 and TRBJ1-4, and the D gene may be TRBD1, 5 bases matching. The encoded CDR3 is CASSPGGGVTGEKLFF. The nucleotide sequence reads TGCGCCAGCAGCCCGGGGGGTGGAGTTACGGGTGAAAAACTGTTTTTT.